This T cell receptor (beta chain) was captured in a study of T-cell memory formation after mild COVID-19. Each CDR3 protein gets one entry after TCRdb re-called the 5' RACE reads with MiXCR. The sample includes just under 150,000 distinct CDR3 sequences, over 6% of them seen just once. With 1 base clipped from V and 7 bases from J, the junction kept 5 bases outside the gene matches. The CDR3 is 14 residues long. CDR1 and CDR2 (germline): LGHNT, FRNRAP. Sample: PBMCs or a T cell subset sorted from them (not recorded which). The V and J genes are TRBV12-5 and TRBJ2-7, with 9 bases that match TRBD1. The origin of this receptor is an adult woman who had mild COVID-19 (a few samples of this study predate the infection). Cell type and time point are not known. CDR3 sequence (DNA): TGTGCTAGTGGTTTGGGGGACAGGGCAGGAGAGCAGTACTTC. Amino acids: CASGLGDRAGEQYF.